This entry is about one T cell receptor beta chain. This sample was taken from a study of blood T cell repertoires in COVID-19. The wider study: Acute and convalescent COVID-19 samples came from the United States, Italy and Spain. Sample material is recorded as cDNA or gDNA derived from T cells, B-cell-depleted T cells, or PBMCs.

Sequencing was performed with immunoSEQ multiplex PCR; in TCRdb, only in-frame clones are kept and a portion is missing. Among 300,000 to 400,000 clones listed, approximately 86% were seen once. Patients from Seattle were sampled longitudinally, starting during active infection. The receptor was isolated from a woman aged 60-70 years with COVID-19, enrolled during active disease. The sequenced sample was peripheral blood.

CDR3 region: CASSVGRGGLFEQFF. DNA for the CDR3: TGTGCCAGCAGCGTCGGGCGGGGGGGCTTGTTTGAGCAGTTCTTC. The J gene is TRBJ2-1, the V gene TRBV9, with 9 bases that match TRBD2. The CDR3 totals 15 residues. Germline V gene sequence: CDR1 SGDLS, CDR2 YYNGEE. J was trimmed by 9 bases and V by 2 bases; bases with no gene match: 9.